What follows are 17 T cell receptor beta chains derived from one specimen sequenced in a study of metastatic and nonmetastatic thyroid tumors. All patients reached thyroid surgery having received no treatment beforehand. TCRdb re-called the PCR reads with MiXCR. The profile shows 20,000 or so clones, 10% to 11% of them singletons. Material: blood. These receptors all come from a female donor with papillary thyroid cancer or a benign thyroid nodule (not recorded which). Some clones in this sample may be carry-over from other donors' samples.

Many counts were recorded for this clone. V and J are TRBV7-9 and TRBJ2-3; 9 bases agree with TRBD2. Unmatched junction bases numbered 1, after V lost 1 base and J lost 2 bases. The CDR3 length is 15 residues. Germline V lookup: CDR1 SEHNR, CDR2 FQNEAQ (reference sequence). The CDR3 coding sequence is TGTGCCAGCAGCTTAGGACTAGCGGTCACAGATACGCAGTATTTT. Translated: CASSLGLAVTDTQYF.

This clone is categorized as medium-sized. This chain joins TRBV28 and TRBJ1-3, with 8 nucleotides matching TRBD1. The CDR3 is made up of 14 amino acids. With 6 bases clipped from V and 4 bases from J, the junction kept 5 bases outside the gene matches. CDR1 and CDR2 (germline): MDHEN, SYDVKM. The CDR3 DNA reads TGTGCCAGCAGGGAGACAGGGGCGGGAAACACCATATATTTT. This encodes CASRETGAGNTIYF.

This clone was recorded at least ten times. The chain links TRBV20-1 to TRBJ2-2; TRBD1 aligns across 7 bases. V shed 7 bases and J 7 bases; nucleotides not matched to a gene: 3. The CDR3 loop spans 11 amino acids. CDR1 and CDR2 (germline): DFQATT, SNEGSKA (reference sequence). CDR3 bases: TGCAGTGGGGACAGCCTCGGGGAGCTGTTTTTT. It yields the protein CSGDSLGELFF.

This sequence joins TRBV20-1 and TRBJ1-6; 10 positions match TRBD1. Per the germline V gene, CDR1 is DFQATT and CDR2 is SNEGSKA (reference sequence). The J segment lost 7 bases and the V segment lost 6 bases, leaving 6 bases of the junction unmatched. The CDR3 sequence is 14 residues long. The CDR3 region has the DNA TGCAGTGCAAGGGACAGGGGAGAGAATTCACCCCTCCACTTT. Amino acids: CSARDRGENSPLHF.

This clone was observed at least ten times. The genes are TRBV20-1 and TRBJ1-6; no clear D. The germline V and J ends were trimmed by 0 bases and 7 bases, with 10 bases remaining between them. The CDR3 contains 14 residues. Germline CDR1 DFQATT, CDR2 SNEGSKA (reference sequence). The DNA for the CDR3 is TGCAGTGCTAGAGATCCCCATGTAAATTCACCCCTCCACTTT. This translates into CSARDPHVNSPLHF.

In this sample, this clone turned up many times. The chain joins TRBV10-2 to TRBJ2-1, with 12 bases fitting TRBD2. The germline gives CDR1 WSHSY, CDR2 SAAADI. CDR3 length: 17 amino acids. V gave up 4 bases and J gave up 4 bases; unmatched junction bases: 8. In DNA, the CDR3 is TGCGCCAGCAGTGTAACACTAGCGGGAGGCCAATACAATGAGCAGTTCTTC. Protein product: CASSVTLAGGQYNEQFF.

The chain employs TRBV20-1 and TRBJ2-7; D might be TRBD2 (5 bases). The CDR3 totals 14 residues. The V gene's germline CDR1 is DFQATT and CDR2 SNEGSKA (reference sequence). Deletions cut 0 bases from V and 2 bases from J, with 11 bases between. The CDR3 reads CSARDLLAPYEQYF. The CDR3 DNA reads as TGCAGTGCTAGAGATCTCCTAGCCCCCTACGAGCAGTACTTC.

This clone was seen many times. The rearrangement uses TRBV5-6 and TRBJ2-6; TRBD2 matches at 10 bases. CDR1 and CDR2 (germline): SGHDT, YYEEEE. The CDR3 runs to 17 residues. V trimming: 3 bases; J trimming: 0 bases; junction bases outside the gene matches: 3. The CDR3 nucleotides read TGTGCCAGCAGCTCACTAGCGGGACTCTCTGGGGCCAACGTCCTGACTTTC. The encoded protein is CASSSLAGLSGANVLTF.

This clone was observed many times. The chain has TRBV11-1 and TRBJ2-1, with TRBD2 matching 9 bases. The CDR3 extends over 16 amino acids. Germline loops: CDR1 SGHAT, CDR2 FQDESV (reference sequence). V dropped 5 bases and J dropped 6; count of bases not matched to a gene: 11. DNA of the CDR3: TGTGCCAGCAGCGCCTGGGGCGGGAGGGCCCTCAATGAGCAGTTCTTC. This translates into CASSAWGGRALNEQFF.

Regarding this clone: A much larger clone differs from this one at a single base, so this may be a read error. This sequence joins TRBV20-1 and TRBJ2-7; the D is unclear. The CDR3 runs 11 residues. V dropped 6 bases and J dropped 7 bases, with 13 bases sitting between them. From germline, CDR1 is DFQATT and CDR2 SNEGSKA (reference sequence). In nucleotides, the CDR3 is TGCAGTGCCCCGCCTGGTTATGAGCAGTACTTC. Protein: CSAPPGYEQYF.

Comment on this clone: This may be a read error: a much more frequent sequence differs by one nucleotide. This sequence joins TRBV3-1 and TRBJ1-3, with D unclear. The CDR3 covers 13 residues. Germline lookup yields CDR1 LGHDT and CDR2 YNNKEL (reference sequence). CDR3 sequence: CVSSPWSGNTIYF. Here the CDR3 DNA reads TGTGTCAGCAGCCCATGGTCTGGAAACACCATATATTTT.

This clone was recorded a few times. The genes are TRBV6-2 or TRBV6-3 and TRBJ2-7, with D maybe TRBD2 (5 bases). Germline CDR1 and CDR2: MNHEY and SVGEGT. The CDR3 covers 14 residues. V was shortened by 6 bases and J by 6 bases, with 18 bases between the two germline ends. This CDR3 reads CASSPRVGVPEQYF. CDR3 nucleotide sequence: TGTGCCAGCAGCCCAAGGGTGGGAGTACCCGAGCAGTACTTC.

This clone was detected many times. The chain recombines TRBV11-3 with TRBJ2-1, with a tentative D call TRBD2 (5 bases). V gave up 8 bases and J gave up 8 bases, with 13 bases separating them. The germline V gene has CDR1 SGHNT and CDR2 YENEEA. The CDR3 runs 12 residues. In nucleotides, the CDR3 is TGTGCCAGCGCCGCCAGCGGCGATGAGCAGTTCTTC. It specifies CASAASGDEQFF.

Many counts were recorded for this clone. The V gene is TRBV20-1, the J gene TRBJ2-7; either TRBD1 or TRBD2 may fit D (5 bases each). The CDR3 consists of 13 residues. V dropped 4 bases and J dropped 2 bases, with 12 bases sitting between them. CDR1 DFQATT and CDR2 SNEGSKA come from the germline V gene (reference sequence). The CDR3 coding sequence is TGCAGTGCTAAGCCCCTGGGGGCCTACGAGCAGTACTTC. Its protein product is CSAKPLGAYEQYF.

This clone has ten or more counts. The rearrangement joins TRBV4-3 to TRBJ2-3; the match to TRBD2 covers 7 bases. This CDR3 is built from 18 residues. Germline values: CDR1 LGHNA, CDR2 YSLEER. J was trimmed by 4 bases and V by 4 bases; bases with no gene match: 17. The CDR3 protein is CASSPAPPGSGRADTQYF. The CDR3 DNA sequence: TGCGCCAGCAGCCCCGCCCCCCCTGGGTCTGGGAGGGCAGATACGCAGTATTTT.

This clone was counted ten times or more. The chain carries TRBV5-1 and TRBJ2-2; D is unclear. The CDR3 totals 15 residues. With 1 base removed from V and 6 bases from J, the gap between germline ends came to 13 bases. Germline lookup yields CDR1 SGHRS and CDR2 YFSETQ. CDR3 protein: CASSLMNPAAGELFF. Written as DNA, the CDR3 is TGCGCCAGCAGCTTGATGAATCCAGCTGCCGGGGAGCTGTTTTTT. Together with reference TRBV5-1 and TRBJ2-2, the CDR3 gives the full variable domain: KAGVTQTPRYLIKTRGQQVTLSCSPISGHRSVSWYQQTPGQGLQFLFEYFSETQRNKGNFPGRFSGRQFSNSRSEMNVSTLELGDSALYLCASSLMNPAAGELFFGEGSRLTVL.

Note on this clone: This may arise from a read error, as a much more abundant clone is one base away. CDR3 region: CAISFRSKQYF. The DNA for the CDR3 is TGTGCCATCAGTTTTCGTTCGAAGCAGTATTTC. V gene TRBV6-5 combines with J gene TRBJ2-7, with D unclear. CDR3 size: 11 residues. Germline CDR1 and CDR2: MNHEY and SVGAGI.